This entry is about one T cell receptor beta chain. This table comes from immunoSEQ multiplex PCR, and its TCRdb copy is limited to in-frame clones, with some not included. This sample has about 140,000 clones; approximately 84% occur once, and the top ten carry 3.5% to 4.5%. This specimen belongs to a study of blood T cell repertoires in COVID-19. Germline CDR1 reads SEHNR; CDR2 reads FQNEAQ (reference sequence). V was trimmed by 0 bases and J by 3 bases, leaving 13 bases between them. The CDR3 consists of 16 residues. The sequence was collected from a woman aged 55-75 years with acute or convalescent COVID-19. Material: peripheral blood. This chain joins TRBV7-9 and TRBJ2-3, with D maybe TRBD2 (6 bases). The DNA of the CDR3 is TGTGCCAGCAGCTTAGCAGGGGAGGAAATAACAGATACGCAGTATTTT. Translated: CASSLAGEEITDTQYF.